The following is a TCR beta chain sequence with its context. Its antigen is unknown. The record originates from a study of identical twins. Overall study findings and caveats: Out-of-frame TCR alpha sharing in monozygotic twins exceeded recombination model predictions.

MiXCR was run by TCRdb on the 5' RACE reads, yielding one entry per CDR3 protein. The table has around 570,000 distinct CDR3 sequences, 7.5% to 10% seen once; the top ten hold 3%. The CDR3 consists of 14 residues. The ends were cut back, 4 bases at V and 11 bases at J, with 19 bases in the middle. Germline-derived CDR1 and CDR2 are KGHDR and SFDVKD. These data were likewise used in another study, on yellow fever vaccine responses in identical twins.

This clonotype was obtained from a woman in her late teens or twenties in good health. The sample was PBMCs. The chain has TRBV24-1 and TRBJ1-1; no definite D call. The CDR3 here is CATSDTGILAEAFF. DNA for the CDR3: TGTGCCACCAGTGACACCGGGATCCTTGCGGAGGCTTTCTTT.